This TCR beta chain was sequenced in a study of T cells in localized non-small cell lung cancer. Generated by immunoSEQ multiplex PCR, the TCRdb table keeps only in-frame clones and is missing some. The sample lists around 78,000 clones, around 80% occurring once. As concerns this clone: Other nucleotide sequences from this sample produce the same CDR3.

V lost 4 bases, J lost 5 bases, and 6 bases stayed unmatched. The CDR3 length is 14 residues. Germline CDR1 is MGHDK and CDR2 is SYGVNS. This receptor was identified in a female donor aged 60 or older with stage I lung adenocarcinoma. V and J are TRBV25-1 and TRBJ1-1, with 8 bases aligning to TRBD1. The sample here was peripheral blood, taken before any cancer treatment. The CDR3 reads CASSGQGASTEAFF. The CDR3 coding sequence is TGTGCCAGCAGTGGCCAGGGGGCGAGTACTGAAGCTTTCTTT.